The present entry profiles one T cell receptor (beta chain) with its context. This clonotype was seen at least ten times. Its antigen specificity is not known. Per-nucleotide qualities are absent, and no much larger clonotype sits a single base away. Whole blood was used without cell fractionation, so all unsorted peripheral T cells were reflected in the repertoire. Ten uninfected healthy donors were sampled as controls, and about 40% of these ten donors were sampled twice about 3 months apart. An approximately 2.6 ml sample of peripheral blood was drawn into Tempus tubes for RNA extraction. Residual genomic DNA was removed with the TURBO-DNase kit and globin mRNA was depleted with GLOBINclear. Approximately 0.5 ug RNA was reverse transcribed with SuperScript III using primers against the alpha and beta constant regions. Separate libraries for the alpha and beta chains were generated through chain-specific third strand synthesis that incorporated multiplexing indices. In the protocol, all rearrangements within a chain were amplified with a single primer pair so that primer bias was avoided, and molecular barcodes were added to each cDNA molecule. Purified cDNA was joined by T4 RNA Ligase 1 to a 5' RACE adapter carrying a random hexamer and the SP2 sequencing primer site. With slow temperature ramps used to favor optimal annealing, second strand synthesis was primed from the SP2 site with Phusion polymerase. Each molecule's 12-nucleotide barcode consisted of two random hexamer sequences, both added before amplification and joined together. P5 and P7 adapter elements plus a second index were added in a short first PCR, which was followed by an approximately 20-cycle amplification PCR with P5s and P7 primers. Libraries received roughly 28 PCR cycles in total, were quantified on a Qubit, sized on a Bioanalyzer, and diluted to 4 nM. Sequencing of the normalized libraries was done on an Illumina MiSeq using 2 x 250 paired-end kits. Reverse transcription reactions underwent purification over MinElute columns, with elution into roughly 10 ul Tris-Cl. Adapter ligations were incubated for 23 hours at 16 degrees C and subsequently purified with AMPure XP beads at a 1:1 ratio. Processing in the source paper ran as follows. Demultiplexed FASTQ files were processed with a modified Decombinator by which V, J, insert and barcode information was output. Sequences that shared a barcode but differed from the dominant sequence were treated as errors and discarded, and barcodes were clustered at Levenshtein distance 3 and counted to estimate the original cDNA molecules. For downstream analyses, the R packages ineq, vegan, igraph and RCytoscape were used, along with IMGT nomenclature and CDR3 definitions. V gene usage was computed over distinct sequences, each TCR counted once to avoid skew from clonal expansion. Whenever two unique CDR3 amino acid sequences within a donor differed by a single Levenshtein edit, similarity networks linked them. Published HIV-specific CDR3s (just under 95 alpha, fewer than 900 beta) and CMV-specific CDR3s (roughly 13 alpha, about 250 beta) were assembled and queried against the repertoires. Random subsampling to size-matched repertoires demonstrated that the decreased diversity in patients did not result from their lower sequence numbers. TCRdb took the public reads, trimmed them with fastp at Q25, ran MiXCR for clone calling and kept in-frame beta chains. Records with the same CDR3 protein are collapsed into one entry carrying the most frequent genes and DNA. TCRdb assigned the V and J calls; the authors' analysis was not used. The sample records almost 25,000 distinct CDR3 sequences, about 8.7% of which are singletons. About 4% of the sample is in the top ten clones.

The data stem from a study of HIV-infected patients and healthy controls (dated by TCRdb to the mid-2010s). With regard to the full study: The question the study tested was whether immune perturbation and reconstitution could be captured by deep TCR repertoire sequencing of small blood samples from HIV patients. The study at large found these results: Alpha-chain CDR3s from MAIT cells appeared at high frequency in healthy controls but were severely depleted in HIV+ repertoires. HIV-associated CDR3s exhibited a significant reduction in frequency during therapy, whereas CMV-associated CDR3s exhibited no significant change, although the majority increased in frequency. Differing numbers of distinct sequences in patients and controls hindered comparison, and size-matching assigned excessive weight to rare events in the HIV-infected data. Eight alpha and eight beta V genes showed significantly different mean usage between HIV-infected patients and controls. Processing was restricted to sixteen HIV-infected individuals, which the authors judged to be a major constraint on the generalizability of the findings. In HIV-infected patients, the apparent post-therapy recovery of the Gini index was not replicated in size-matched repertoire data. Significantly higher mean Gini indices were seen in HIV-infected repertoires than in controls, possibly reflecting oligoclonality. Both the Jaccard index and the count of highly shared sequences showed that healthy controls shared more CDR3s between individuals than HIV+ patients did. In the study, no determination of donor HLA types was made. Slight age and sex profile differences between the study cohorts did not explain the observed diversity differences. The dynamics of distinct T-cell subpopulations could not be separated, and sequencing depth was restricted, because whole blood was used. Alpha-beta chain pairing was not determined in the samples. Roughly threefold more distinct CDR3s and higher Shannon diversity were observed in healthy control repertoires than in untreated HIV+ repertoires.

As encoded in the germline V gene, CDR1 is SGHTA while CDR2 is FQGNSA. Germline trimming: 5 bases from V, 6 bases from J; junction bases outside gene matches: 5. The CDR3 numbers 15 residues from cysteine through phenylalanine. Just CDR3 DNA is preserved here, 45 bases in frame from base 1. Sequencing was performed on blood. The rearranged segments are TRBV7-2 and TRBJ1-5; 12 central bases correspond to TRBD1. The clonotype comes from an adult in good health. The sequenced DNA: TGTGCCAGCAGCGGGACAGGGGGCAGGGGTCAGCCCCAGCATTTT. This codes for CASSGTGGRGQPQHF.